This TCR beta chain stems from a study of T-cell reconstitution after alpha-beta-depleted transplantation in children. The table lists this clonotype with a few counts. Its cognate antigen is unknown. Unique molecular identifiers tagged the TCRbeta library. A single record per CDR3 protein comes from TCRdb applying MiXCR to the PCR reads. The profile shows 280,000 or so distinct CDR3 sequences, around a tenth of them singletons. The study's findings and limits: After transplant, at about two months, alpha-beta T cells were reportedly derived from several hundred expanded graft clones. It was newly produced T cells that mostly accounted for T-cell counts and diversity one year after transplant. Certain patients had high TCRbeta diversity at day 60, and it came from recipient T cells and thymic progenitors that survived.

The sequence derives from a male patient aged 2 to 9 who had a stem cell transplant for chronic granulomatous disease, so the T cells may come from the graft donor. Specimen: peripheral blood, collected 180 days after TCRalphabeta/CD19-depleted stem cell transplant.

CDR3 amino acids: CASSDSDRFSYEQYF. For the CDR3, the DNA is TGTGCCAGCAGTGACTCGGACAGGTTCTCTTACGAGCAGTACTTC. The chain joins TRBV2 to TRBJ2-7; TRBD1 matches at 7 bases. This CDR3 has 15 amino acids. The germline V gene encodes CDR1 SNHLY and CDR2 FYNNEI. Trimming took 3 bases from V and 4 from J; bases not matched to a gene: 9.